The 26 T cell receptor beta chains reported below all come from one sample, sequenced in a study of T cells after posttransplantation cyclophosphamide. Data came from immunoSEQ multiplex PCR; TCRdb stores just in-frame clones and leaves some out. The sample carries roughly 70,000 clones, around 93% recorded once. Specimen: PBMCs. The receptors shown here come from a woman in her twenties or thirties in good health and a related stem cell transplant donor.

This clone was observed once. The chain employs TRBV18 and TRBJ1-2; TRBD1 aligns across 9 bases. Germline V gene lookup returns CDR1 KGHSH and CDR2 LQKENI. V shed 3 bases and J 4 bases; nucleotides not matched to a gene: 12. The CDR3 extends over 17 amino acids. This CDR3 reads CASSPGQGILMGYGYTF. Here the CDR3 DNA reads TGTGCCAGCTCACCGGGACAGGGTATCCTTATGGGCTATGGCTACACCTTC.

The rearrangement uses TRBV7-2 and TRBJ1-2, with TRBD1 matching over 10 bases. V lost 2 bases and J lost 4; bases outside the gene matches: 10. The length of the CDR3 is 17 residues. Germline CDR1 and CDR2: SGHTA and FQGNSA. Written as DNA, the CDR3 is TGTGCCAGCAGCTTAAAGTCTATTGGACAGGGGGTCTATGGCTACACCTTC. Protein product: CASSLKSIGQGVYGYTF.

This rearrangement joins TRBV4-1 to TRBJ2-1; unclear D gene. Trimming took off 2 bases at V and 0 bases at J, with 11 bases between the two ends. The CDR3 sequence is 16 residues long. Per the germline V gene, CDR1 is MGHRA and CDR2 is YSYEKL. CDR3 bases: TGCGCCAGCAGCCAAACCCAGAGAGACTCCTACAATGAGCAGTTCTTC. Amino acids: CASSQTQRDSYNEQFF.

The chain is built from TRBV5-1 and TRBJ1-4, with 8 bases aligning to TRBD1. Germline V gene data show CDR1 as SGHRS and CDR2 as YFSETQ. Trimming took 5 bases from V and 4 from J; bases not matched to a gene: 4. This CDR3 contains 14 residues. CDR3 DNA sequence: TGCGCCAGCAGACAGGACAGGGTTAATGAAAAACTGTTTTTT. It specifies CASRQDRVNEKLFF.

V gene TRBV5-5 combines with J gene TRBJ1-5; D unclear. This CDR3 has 16 residues. The germline V and J ends were trimmed by 2 bases and 2 bases, with 14 bases remaining between them. Germline assignment: CDR1 SGHKS and CDR2 YYEKEE (reference sequence). The CDR3 reads CASSLTQPLGNQPQHF. For the CDR3, the DNA is TGTGCCAGCAGCTTAACACAGCCCTTGGGCAATCAGCCCCAGCATTTT.

The chain couples TRBV19 to TRBJ1-1, with a weak D call TRBD1 (6 bases). Trimming left V 2 bases short and J 1 base short, with 11 bases between. Germline assignment: CDR1 LNHDA and CDR2 SQIVND (reference sequence). This CDR3 spans 15 amino acids. In nucleotides, the CDR3 is TGTGCCAGTAGTATACCCGGGGGCGCGAACACTGAAGCTTTCTTT. It specifies CASSIPGGANTEAFF.

The rearrangement uses TRBV30 and TRBJ2-3; 7 positions agree with TRBD1. There are 16 residues in the CDR3. V shed 0 bases and J 2 bases; nucleotides not matched to a gene: 8. Germline CDR1 reads GTSNPN; CDR2 reads SVGIG (reference sequence). The CDR3 nucleotides are TGTGCCTGGAGTGTAGGGACAGCGGCAATCACAGATACGCAGTATTTT. This codes for CAWSVGTAAITDTQYF.

This chain connects TRBV5-4 to TRBJ2-2, with D maybe TRBD1 (7 bases). CDR1 and CDR2 from the germline V gene are SGHNT and YYREEE (reference sequence). The CDR3 totals 16 residues. V was trimmed by 4 bases and J by 1 base, leaving 14 bases between them. The CDR3 nucleotides are TGTGCCAGCAGCCCAGGGGGGATAGGGAACACCGGGGAGCTGTTTTTT. Its protein is CASSPGGIGNTGELFF.

The V gene is TRBV30, the J gene TRBJ1-1, with D unresolved. V lost 3 bases and J 3 bases, leaving 14 bases between the germline ends. Germline CDR1 is GTSNPN and CDR2 is SVGIG (reference sequence). The CDR3 has 14 amino acids. The CDR3 nucleotides read TGTGCCTGGAGGCAGTGGGGTCCAGACACTGAAGCTTTCTTT. Its protein is CAWRQWGPDTEAFF.

The rearrangement joins TRBV10-1 to TRBJ2-3, with TRBD1 identical over 8 bases. Germline lookup yields CDR1 WNHNN and CDR2 SYGVQD (reference sequence). This CDR3 contains 16 residues. V gave up 1 base and J gave up 8 bases; unmatched junction bases: 11. CDR3 in DNA: TGCGCCAGCAGTGAGTGGACAGGGCCCTTTAGGGGTACGCAGTATTTT. Protein: CASSEWTGPFRGTQYF.

The chain combines TRBV30 with TRBJ1-3; D not certain. This CDR3 comprises 13 residues. Germline V gene lookup returns CDR1 GTSNPN and CDR2 SVGIG (reference sequence). With 0 bases removed from V and 3 bases from J, the gap between germline ends came to 6 bases. CDR3 sequence (DNA): TGTGCCTGGAGTGTAGCAGGTGGAAACACCATATATTTT. It translates to CAWSVAGGNTIYF.

The chain links TRBV5-4 to TRBJ1-5; no reliable D call. The CDR3 spans 13 residues. Germline V gene sequence: CDR1 SGHNT, CDR2 YYREEE (reference sequence). V shed 0 bases and J shed 5 bases, with 6 bases lying between them. The CDR3 reads CASSLGGDQPQHF. CDR3 sequence (DNA): TGTGCCAGCAGCTTGGGTGGAGATCAGCCCCAGCATTTT. The variable domain in full, with the rest retrieved from reference TRBV5-4 and TRBJ1-5, is ETGVTQSPTHLIKTRGQQVTLRCSSQSGHNTVSWYQQALGQGPQFIFQYYREEENGRGNFPPRFSGLQFPNYSSELNVNALELDDSALYLCASSLGGDQPQHFGDGTRLSIL.

The chain recombines TRBV11-1 with TRBJ2-5; D perhaps matches TRBD2 (7 bases). Germline CDR1 SGHAT, CDR2 FQDESV (reference sequence). Between the trimmed V and J ends, which lost 3 bases and 2 bases, there was a span of 13 bases. The CDR3 covers 15 residues. The chain's CDR3 is CASSFGGAGQETQYF. For the CDR3, the DNA is TGTGCCAGCAGCTTTGGGGGGGCAGGGCAAGAGACCCAGTACTTC.

The gene calls are TRBV11-1 and TRBJ2-5; D possibly uses TRBD1 or TRBD2 (5 bases each). Deletions cut 5 bases from V and 9 bases from J, with 13 bases between. CDR3 length: 12 amino acids. Germline CDR1 SGHAT, CDR2 FQDESV (reference sequence). CDR3 in amino acids: CASSRGTSAQYF. In DNA form, the CDR3 reads TGTGCCAGCAGCCGAGGGACGTCAGCCCAGTACTTC.

The chain couples TRBV2 to TRBJ1-6; maybe TRBD1 (5 bases). In germline, CDR1 is SNHLY, CDR2 FYNNEI. V lost 4 bases, J lost 8 bases, and 9 bases lay in between. This CDR3 is 13 amino acids long. CDR3 DNA: TGTGCCAGCAGTGGGGGCGGGTATTCACCCCTCCACTTT. This gives the protein CASSGGGYSPLHF.

The chain joins TRBV7-8 to TRBJ1-5; possible D gene TRBD1, 5 bases. The CDR3 is made up of 16 amino acids. Germline V gene data show CDR1 as SGHVS and CDR2 as FQNEAQ. V lost 1 base, J lost 0 bases, and 10 bases lay in between. For the CDR3, the DNA is TGTGCCAGCAGCTTAGGACAGCGAAATAGCAATCAGCCCCAGCATTTT. It encodes CASSLGQRNSNQPQHF.

The V call is TRBV25-1, the J call TRBJ1-1; D remains ambiguous. The CDR3 totals 13 residues. Germline V CDR1 and CDR2: MGHDK, SYGVNS. V lost 0 bases and J 3 bases, leaving 5 bases between the germline ends. CDR3 residues: CASSEYVDTEAFF. The CDR3 nucleotides read TGTGCCAGCAGTGAATATGTAGACACTGAAGCTTTCTTT.

The V call is TRBV4-1, the J call TRBJ1-1; D gene unclear. CDR3 length equals 14 residues. The V gene's germline CDR1 is MGHRA and CDR2 YSYEKL. V was pared by 0 bases and J by 1 base, with 6 bases between. The CDR3 region is CASSQDTGNTEAFF. The CDR3 DNA reads as TGCGCCAGCAGCCAAGATACTGGGAACACTGAAGCTTTCTTT.

The chain joins TRBV7-8 to TRBJ2-7; tentative D call: TRBD1 (6 bases). Trimming took off 5 bases at V and 6 bases at J, with 14 bases between the two ends. This CDR3 is 13 amino acids long. The V gene's germline CDR1 is SGHVS and CDR2 FQNEAQ. The CDR3 here is CASSAVGAGEQYF. In nucleotides, the CDR3 is TGTGCCAGCAGCGCAGTGGGGGCTGGCGAGCAGTACTTC.

The V call is TRBV10-2, the J call TRBJ2-7; 9 bases are a match to TRBD2. The CDR3 consists of 14 residues. From germline, CDR1 is WSHSY and CDR2 SAAADI. J lost 4 bases, V lost 6 bases, and 7 bases had no gene match. The CDR3 sequence: CASREPGLAYEQYF. The CDR3 DNA follows: TGCGCCAGCAGGGAACCGGGACTAGCATACGAGCAGTACTTC.

This chain joins TRBV19 and TRBJ2-3; no clear D gene. Trimming took 9 bases from V and 1 from J, leaving 14 bases between them. This CDR3 spans 14 amino acids. CDR1 LNHDA and CDR2 SQIVND come from the germline V gene (reference sequence). CDR3: CASVPTTGTDTQYF. DNA for the CDR3: TGTGCCAGCGTCCCTACCACGGGCACAGATACGCAGTATTTT. The whole variable domain, remainder taken from reference TRBV19 and TRBJ2-3, is DGGITQSPKYLFRKEGQNVTLSCEQNLNHDAMYWYRQDPGQGLRLIYYSQIVNDFQKGDIAEGYSVSREKKESFPLTVTSAQKNPTAFYLCASVPTTGTDTQYFGPGTRLTVL.

V is TRBV15 and J is TRBJ2-7; D may be TRBD2 (5 bases). The CDR3 consists of 14 residues. Germline V gene sequence: CDR1 LNHNV, CDR2 YYDKDF (reference sequence). V shed 0 bases and J shed 6 bases, with 12 bases lying between them. CDR3 residues: CATSRDRVGIEQYF. The CDR3 bases are TGTGCCACCAGCAGAGATAGAGTCGGGATCGAGCAGTACTTC.

The V call is TRBV5-4, the J call TRBJ2-5; D might be TRBD2 (6 bases). CDR1 is SGHNT and CDR2 is YYREEE in the germline V gene (reference sequence). The V gene lost 6 bases and the J gene lost 5 bases, with 23 bases spanning the gap. This CDR3 contains 16 residues. CDR3 sequence reads: CASTDSGGSRGETQYF. DNA for the CDR3: TGTGCCAGCACGGATAGTGGGGGGTCCCGGGGGGAGACCCAGTACTTC.

The chain recombines TRBV27 with TRBJ1-2; D ambiguous. V was trimmed by 2 bases and J by 2 bases, leaving 6 bases between them. The CDR3 is 13 amino acids. CDR1 MNHEY and CDR2 SMNVEV come from the germline V gene (reference sequence). CDR3 region: CASSLDRNYGYTF. In DNA form, the CDR3 reads TGTGCCAGCAGTTTAGACCGGAACTATGGCTACACCTTC.

This sequence joins TRBV15 and TRBJ2-7, with D perhaps matching TRBD1 or TRBD2 (6 bases each). The V and J ends lost 2 bases and 7 bases respectively, with 15 bases between them. Germline V CDR1 and CDR2: LNHNV, YYDKDF (reference sequence). CDR3 length: 14 residues. CDR3 sequence (DNA): TGTGCCACCAGCAGAATACAGGGACTGGGGGAGCAGTACTTC. As protein: CATSRIQGLGEQYF.

The CDR3 nucleotides read TGTGCCAGCAGCTTGCGACCCCTCTCTGGAAACACCATATATTTT. Protein product: CASSLRPLSGNTIYF. This chain uses TRBV5-6 with TRBJ1-3; the D is unclear. CDR3 length: 15 residues. CDR1 and CDR2 (germline): SGHDT, YYEEEE. The ends were cut back, 1 base at V and 0 bases at J, with 8 bases in the middle.